The 2 T cell receptor beta chains reported below all come from one sample, sequenced in a study of a mutant IDH1 vaccine in newly diagnosed glioma. Specified time point: week 23, last vaccination. One vaccine dose held 300 ug of mutant IDH1 20-mer peptide and came with topical imiquimod. No antigen has been assigned to these receptors. Generated by immunoSEQ multiplex PCR, the TCRdb table keeps only in-frame clones and is missing some. In the table there are 38,000 or so clones, roughly 79% of which are singletons. This specimen was PBMCs, taken from a glioma patient whose treatment included an IDH1 peptide vaccine. These receptor sequences come from a man in his forties with glioma.

The chain uses TRBV9 and TRBJ2-3, with 8 nucleotides matching TRBD2. The length of the CDR3 is 15 residues. Per the germline V gene, CDR1 is SGDLS and CDR2 is YYNGEE. J gave up 3 bases and V 2 bases, and 5 bases lay outside the gene matches. CDR3 bases: TGTGCCAGCAGCGTTGGGACTAGTAATACAGATACGCAGTATTTT. It encodes CASSVGTSNTDTQYF.

This CDR3 is CASSRQRTRAYEQYF. The CDR3 coding sequence is TGTGCCAGTAGTAGGCAGCGGACAAGAGCCTACGAGCAGTACTTC. V is TRBV19 and J is TRBJ2-7; D is possibly TRBD1 or TRBD2 (5 bases each). The CDR3 spans 15 residues. The germline gives CDR1 LNHDA, CDR2 SQIVND (reference sequence). V shed 4 bases and J shed 2 bases, with 15 bases lying between them.